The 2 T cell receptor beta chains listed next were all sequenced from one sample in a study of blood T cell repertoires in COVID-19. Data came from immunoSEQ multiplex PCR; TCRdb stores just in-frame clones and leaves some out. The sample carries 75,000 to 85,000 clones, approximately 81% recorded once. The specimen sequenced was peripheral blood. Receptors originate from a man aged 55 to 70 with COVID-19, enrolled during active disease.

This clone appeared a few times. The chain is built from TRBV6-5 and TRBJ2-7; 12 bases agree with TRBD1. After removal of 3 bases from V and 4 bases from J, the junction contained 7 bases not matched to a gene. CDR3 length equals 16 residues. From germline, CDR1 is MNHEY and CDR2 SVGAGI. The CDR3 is CASSYDGTGGQYEQYF. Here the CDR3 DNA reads TGTGCCAGCAGTTATGACGGGACAGGGGGCCAATACGAGCAGTACTTC.

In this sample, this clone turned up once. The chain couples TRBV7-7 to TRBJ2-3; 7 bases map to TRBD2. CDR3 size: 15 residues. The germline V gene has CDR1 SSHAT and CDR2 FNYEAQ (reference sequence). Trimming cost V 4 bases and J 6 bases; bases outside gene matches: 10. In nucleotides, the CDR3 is TGTGCCAGCAGCTCCAGACTAGCTTCCACGGATACGCAGTATTTT. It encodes CASSSRLASTDTQYF.